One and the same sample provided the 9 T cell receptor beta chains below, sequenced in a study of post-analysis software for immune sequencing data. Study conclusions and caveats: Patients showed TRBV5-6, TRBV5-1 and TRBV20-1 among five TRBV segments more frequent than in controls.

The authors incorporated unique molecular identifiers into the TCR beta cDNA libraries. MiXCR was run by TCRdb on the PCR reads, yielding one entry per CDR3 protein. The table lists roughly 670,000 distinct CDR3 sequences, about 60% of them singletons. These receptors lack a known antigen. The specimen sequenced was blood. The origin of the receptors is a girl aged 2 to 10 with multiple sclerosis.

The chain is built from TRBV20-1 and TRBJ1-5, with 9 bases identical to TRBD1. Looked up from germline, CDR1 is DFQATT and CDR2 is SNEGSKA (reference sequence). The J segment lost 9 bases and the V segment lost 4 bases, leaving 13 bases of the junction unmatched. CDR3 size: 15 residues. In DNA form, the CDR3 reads TGCAGTGCTACCTGGAGGGGACAGGGATTTGGGCCCCAGCATTTT. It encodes CSATWRGQGFGPQHF.

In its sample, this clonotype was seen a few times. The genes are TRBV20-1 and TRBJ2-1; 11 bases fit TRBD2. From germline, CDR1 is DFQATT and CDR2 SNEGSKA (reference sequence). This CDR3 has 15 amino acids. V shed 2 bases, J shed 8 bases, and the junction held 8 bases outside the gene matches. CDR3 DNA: TGCAGTGCTAGAAGGCTAGCGGGAGGAGGGGATGAGCAGTTCTTC. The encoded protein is CSARRLAGGGDEQFF.

The CDR3 DNA is TGCGCCAGCAGCCCTTTGTCCGGGACAGATAGCAATCAGCCCCAGCATTTT. Its protein is CASSPLSGTDSNQPQHF. The chain joins TRBV10-1 to TRBJ1-5; 7 bases are a match to TRBD1. Germline assignment: CDR1 WNHNN and CDR2 SYGVQD (reference sequence). The CDR3 loop spans 17 amino acids. Trimming cost V 6 bases and J 0 bases; bases outside gene matches: 11.

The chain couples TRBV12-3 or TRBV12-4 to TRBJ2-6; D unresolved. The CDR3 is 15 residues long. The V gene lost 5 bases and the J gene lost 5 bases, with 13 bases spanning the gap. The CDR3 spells CASSTRVVRANVLTF. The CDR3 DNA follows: TGTGCCAGCAGTACTCGTGTGGTCAGGGCCAACGTCCTGACTTTC.

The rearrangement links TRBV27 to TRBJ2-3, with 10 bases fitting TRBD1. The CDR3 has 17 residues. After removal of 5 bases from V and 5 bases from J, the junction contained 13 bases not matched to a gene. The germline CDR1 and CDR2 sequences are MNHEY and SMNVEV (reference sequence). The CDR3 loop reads CASSRASTGGLGDTQYF. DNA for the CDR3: TGTGCCAGCAGTCGCGCCTCGACAGGGGGCCTAGGAGATACGCAGTATTTT.

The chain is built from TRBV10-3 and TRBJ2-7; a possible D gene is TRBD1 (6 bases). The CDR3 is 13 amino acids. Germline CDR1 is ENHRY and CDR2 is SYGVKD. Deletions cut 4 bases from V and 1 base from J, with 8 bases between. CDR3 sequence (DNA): TGTGCCATCAGTGGACAGGATTCCTACGAGCAGTACTTC. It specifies CAISGQDSYEQYF.

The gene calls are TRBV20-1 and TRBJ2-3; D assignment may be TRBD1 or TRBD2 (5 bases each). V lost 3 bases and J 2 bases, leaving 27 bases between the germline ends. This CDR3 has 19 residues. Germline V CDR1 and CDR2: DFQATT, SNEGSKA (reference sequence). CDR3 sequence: CSARSVPGRGPTSTDTQYF. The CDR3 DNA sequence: TGCAGTGCTAGGTCCGTCCCGGGACGGGGCCCTACCTCCACAGATACGCAGTATTTT.

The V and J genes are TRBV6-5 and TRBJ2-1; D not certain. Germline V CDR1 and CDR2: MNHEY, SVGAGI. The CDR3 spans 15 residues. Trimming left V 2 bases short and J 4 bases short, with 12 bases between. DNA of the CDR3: TGTGCCAGCAGTTACGGGCTACTGGGGTACAATGAGCAGTTCTTC. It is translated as CASSYGLLGYNEQFF.

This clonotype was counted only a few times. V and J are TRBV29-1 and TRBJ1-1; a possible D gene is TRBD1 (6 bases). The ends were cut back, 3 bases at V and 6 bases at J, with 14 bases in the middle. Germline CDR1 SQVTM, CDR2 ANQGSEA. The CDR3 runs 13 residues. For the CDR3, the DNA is TGCAGCGTTGAGAAGGCCGGGGGCCCTGAAGCTTTCTTT. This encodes CSVEKAGGPEAFF.